These 18 T cell receptor gamma chains came from one sample sequenced in a study of Vδ1+ human thymocytes. Extracted RNA was reverse transcribed into cDNA. Pooled V-gene forward primers with one constant-region reverse primer generated the CDR3 amplicons by multiplex PCR. TCRdb re-called the multiplex PCR reads through CATT. Of tens of thousands of gamma-chain clones in the sample, around a fifth are singletons; the top ten hold 1.8%. Antigen specificity for these receptors is unknown. Findings of the study overall: Thymic TRG and TRD repertoires appeared highly polyclonal.

Sequencing was done on a sample of Vdelta1+ gamma-delta thymocytes from the thymus. Subset meaning: FACS-sorted CD3+ TCRalphabeta- TCRVdelta1+ TCRVdelta2- thymocytes. The receptors here all came from a boy younger than two who had congenital heart surgery.

This sequence joins TRGV2 and TRGJP. V lost 4 bases and J lost 9; bases outside the gene matches: 3. This CDR3 is built from 14 residues. Germline V gene data show CDR1 as EGSNGY and CDR2 as YDSYNSKV. The CDR3: CATWDRLGKKIKVF. The CDR3 DNA reads as TGTGCCACCTGGGATAGGTTGGGCAAAAAAATCAAGGTATTT.

This clone was seen more than once but under ten times. Other DNA sequences within the sample encode an identical CDR3. The rearrangement uses TRGV4 and TRGJP2. This CDR3 spans 14 amino acids. The V segment lost 0 bases and the J segment 6 bases; nucleotides outside the gene matches: 4. From germline, CDR1 is EGSTGY and CDR2 YDSYTSSV. The CDR3, as DNA: TGTGCCACCTGGGATGGGCCGGGTGATTGGATCAAGACGTTT. This sequence encodes CATWDGPGDWIKTF.

The chain recombines TRGV3 with TRGJ1 or TRGJ2. The length of the CDR3 is 13 residues. CDR1 VTNTFY and CDR2 YDVSTARD come from the germline V gene (reference sequence). The junction had 11 bases not matched to a gene; V was cut back by 0 bases and J by 12 bases. The CDR3 sequence: CATWDRPTIRKLF. As DNA, the CDR3 is TGTGCCACCTGGGACAGGCCTACAATAAGGAAACTCTTT.

The chain couples TRGV3 to TRGJ1 or TRGJ2. CDR1 and CDR2 from the germline V gene are VTNTFY and YDVSTARD (reference sequence). This CDR3 spans 12 amino acids. J gave up 13 bases and V 0 bases, and 9 bases lay outside the gene matches. The CDR3 DNA sequence: TGTGCCACCTGGGACAGGCAGTCAAGTAAACTCTTT. This codes for CATWDRQSSKLF.

This clone was counted a few times. The chain uses TRGV2 and TRGJ1 or TRGJ2. Germline CDR1 is EGSNGY and CDR2 is YDSYNSKV. Trimming at V came to 6 bases and at J to 10 bases, leaving 9 bases not matched to a gene. The CDR3 has 11 amino acids. CDR3 coding DNA: TGTGCCACCTGGTTCACGAGGAAGAAACTCTTT. This codes for CATWFTRKKLF.

This clone was picked up a small number of times. The chain carries TRGV2 and TRGJ1 or TRGJ2. Per germline, CDR1 EGSNGY and CDR2 YDSYNSKV. The CDR3 sequence is 14 residues long. Trimming took 0 bases from V and 5 from J; bases not matched to a gene: 7. The CDR3 spells CATWDGRGHYKKLF. The CDR3 DNA follows: TGTGCCACCTGGGACGGGCGGGGGCATTATAAGAAACTCTTT.

Turning to this clone: Just one base apart from a much larger clone, this may be a read error. Other DNA variants within this sample encode the same CDR3. The chain links TRGV4 to TRGJ1 or TRGJ2. Trimming took 1 base from V and 4 from J; bases not matched to a gene: 4. The CDR3 spans 13 residues. In germline, CDR1 is EGSTGY, CDR2 YDSYTSSV. CDR3 protein: CATWDGPYYKKLF. In nucleotides, the CDR3 is TGTGCCACCTGGGATGGTCCCTATTATAAGAAACTCTTT.

This clone has only a few counts. J is TRGJ1 or TRGJ2 and V is TRGV9. Trimming at V came to 6 bases and at J to 4 bases, leaving 9 bases not matched to a gene. This CDR3 is built from 13 residues. Germline-derived CDR1 and CDR2 are GITISATS and ISYDGTV (reference sequence). DNA for the CDR3: TGTGCCTTGTGGCCCCGAGGGTATTATAAGAAACTCTTT. It specifies CALWPRGYYKKLF.

This clone turned up a few times. This chain links TRGV4 with TRGJ1 or TRGJ2. Germline CDR1 EGSTGY, CDR2 YDSYTSSV. CDR3 length: 13 residues. With 5 bases clipped from V and 6 bases from J, the junction kept 10 bases outside the gene matches. The CDR3 coding sequence is TGTGCCACCTGGGGGGGGGCTTGTTATAAGAAACTCTTT. It yields the protein CATWGGACYKKLF.

This clone is medium-sized in the sample. Other DNA sequences of this sample code for an identical CDR3. The V gene is TRGV4, the J gene TRGJ1 or TRGJ2. There are 9 residues in the CDR3. The V and J ends lost 4 bases and 12 bases, in that order; junction bases with no gene match: 3. From germline, CDR1 is EGSTGY and CDR2 YDSYTSSV. The CDR3 here is CATWDGKLF. CDR3 bases: TGTGCCACCTGGGACGGGAAACTCTTT.

The chain uses TRGV5 and TRGJ1 or TRGJ2. The CDR3 is 13 residues long. With 3 bases clipped from V and 8 bases from J, the junction kept 10 bases outside the gene matches. Germline CDR1 is VINAFY and CDR2 is YDVSNSKD. The CDR3 here is CATWDGPLDKKLF. The DNA of the CDR3 is TGTGCCACCTGGGACGGTCCACTGGATAAGAAACTCTTT.

This sequence joins TRGV4 and TRGJ1 or TRGJ2. This CDR3 is built from 15 residues. CDR1 and CDR2 from the germline V gene are EGSTGY and YDSYTSSV. After removal of 0 bases from V and 5 bases from J, the junction contained 10 bases not matched to a gene. The CDR3 sequence: CATWDGHFSDYKKLF. In nucleotides, the CDR3 is TGTGCCACCTGGGATGGGCATTTCAGTGATTATAAGAAACTCTTT.

The chain is built from TRGV9 and TRGJ1 or TRGJ2. Germline trimming cut 0 bases from V and 12 bases from J; bases unmatched to any gene: 5. The CDR3 contains 11 residues. The germline CDR1 and CDR2 sequences are GITISATS and ISYDGTV (reference sequence). The CDR3 region has the DNA TGTGCCTTGTGGGAGGTGCGGGTGAAACTCTTT. It is translated as CALWEVRVKLF.

A few counts support this clone. The rearrangement links TRGV2 to TRGJ1 or TRGJ2. Germline CDR1 is EGSNGY and CDR2 is YDSYNSKV. The CDR3 contains 15 residues. V lost 4 bases, J lost 3 bases, and 12 bases stayed unmatched. The CDR3 DNA reads as TGTGCCACCTGGGATGAAGGAGGGAGTTATTATAAGAAACTCTTT. This sequence encodes CATWDEGGSYYKKLF.

The chain joins TRGV4 to TRGJP2. Germline CDR1 and CDR2: EGSTGY and YDSYTSSV. V lost 2 bases, J lost 0 bases, and 6 bases stayed unmatched. CDR3 length: 16 residues. The CDR3 region has the DNA TGTGCCACCTGGGATGTGGGAAATAGTAGTGATTGGATCAAGACGTTT. Translation: CATWDVGNSSDWIKTF.

This clone has just a few counts. The chain recombines TRGV3 with TRGJ1 or TRGJ2. The germline V gene has CDR1 VTNTFY and CDR2 YDVSTARD (reference sequence). This CDR3 comprises 11 residues. Trimming removed 3 bases from V and 10 bases from J; junction bases left unmatched: 6. The DNA for the CDR3 is TGTGCCACCTGGGACGTAAGGAAGAAACTCTTT. Translated, it gives CATWDVRKKLF.

This clone was found a few times. The V and J genes are TRGV2 and TRGJP1. This CDR3 comprises 13 residues. V lost 3 bases to trimming and J lost 4 bases; unmatched junction nucleotides: 2. Germline CDR1 and CDR2: EGSNGY and YDSYNSKV. CDR3 DNA: TGTGCCACCTGGGACTACACTGGTTGGTTCAAGATATTT. The encoded protein is CATWDYTGWFKIF.

This clone was seen a handful of times. The chain joins TRGV3 to TRGJP. V dropped 2 bases and J dropped 2; count of bases not matched to a gene: 3. Germline CDR1 reads VTNTFY; CDR2 reads YDVSTARD (reference sequence). The length of the CDR3 is 17 residues. The CDR3: CATWDKRQELGKKIKVF. Here the CDR3 DNA reads TGTGCCACCTGGGACAAACGGCAAGAGTTGGGCAAAAAAATCAAGGTATTT.